The clone carrying this T cell receptor beta chain came up a few times. Its specificity is not known. CDR3 length equals 18 residues. Trimming removed 4 bases from V and 4 bases from J; junction bases left unmatched: 15. Germline values: CDR1 MNHEY, CDR2 SMNVEV (reference sequence). The record originates from a study of cytomegalovirus exposure and HLA in healthy donors. Study-wide results and limits: TCR beta V segments were, for the most part, productive about 87% or about 30% of the time in an earlier analysis. An observed cluster of highly shared sequence variants was recorded as a likely sequencing artifact. Through in vitro validation, three CMV-associated chains were shown to be specific for CMV antigens.

It was with 60 Vbeta and 13 Jbeta primers that the PCR ran. As originally analysed: Later analysis identified some 88 million unique TCR beta chains, approximately 10 million shared. Here immunoSEQ multiplex PCR was the method, and the copy in TCRdb shows in-frame clones only, minus some. The DNA gave D and trimming, while V, J and clone size come from that table. The sample lists 170,000 or so clones; 75% to 85% were seen once. This chain connects TRBV27 to TRBJ2-7; 11 positions match TRBD2. This TCR was recovered from a woman aged 60-75 years in good health and CMV-seropositive. Sample: PBMCs. CDR3 in DNA: TGTGCCAGCAGTTCCCGACCCTTAGCGGGAGGGCGCGGGTACGAGCAGTACTTC. This encodes CASSSRPLAGGRGYEQYF.